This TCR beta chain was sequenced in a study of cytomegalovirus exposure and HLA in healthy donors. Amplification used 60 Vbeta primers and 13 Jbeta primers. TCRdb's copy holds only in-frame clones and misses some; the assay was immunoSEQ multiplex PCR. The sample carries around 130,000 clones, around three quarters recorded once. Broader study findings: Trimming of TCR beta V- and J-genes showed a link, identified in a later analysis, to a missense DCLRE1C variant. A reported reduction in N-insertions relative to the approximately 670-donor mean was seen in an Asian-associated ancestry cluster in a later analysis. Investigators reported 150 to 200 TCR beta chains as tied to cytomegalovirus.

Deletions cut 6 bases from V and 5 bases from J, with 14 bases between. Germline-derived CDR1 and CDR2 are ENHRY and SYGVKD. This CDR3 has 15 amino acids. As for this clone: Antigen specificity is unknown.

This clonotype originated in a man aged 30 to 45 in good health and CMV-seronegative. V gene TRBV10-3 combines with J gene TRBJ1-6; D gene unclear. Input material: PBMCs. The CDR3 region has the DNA TGTGCCATCAGGGTTGATGGCCAGAATAATTCACCCCTCCACTTT. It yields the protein CAIRVDGQNNSPLHF.